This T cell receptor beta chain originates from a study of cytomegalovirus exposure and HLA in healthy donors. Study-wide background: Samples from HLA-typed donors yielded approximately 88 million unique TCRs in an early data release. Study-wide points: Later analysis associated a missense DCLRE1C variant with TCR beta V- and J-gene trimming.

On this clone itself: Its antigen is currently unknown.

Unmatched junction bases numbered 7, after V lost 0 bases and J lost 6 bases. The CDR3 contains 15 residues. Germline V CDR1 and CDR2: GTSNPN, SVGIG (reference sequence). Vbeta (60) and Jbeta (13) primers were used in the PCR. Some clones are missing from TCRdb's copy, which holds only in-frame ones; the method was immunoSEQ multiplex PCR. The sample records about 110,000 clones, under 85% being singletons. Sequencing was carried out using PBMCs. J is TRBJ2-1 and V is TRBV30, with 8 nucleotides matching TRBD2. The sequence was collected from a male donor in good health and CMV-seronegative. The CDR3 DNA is TGTGCCTGGAGTGTCGGAGCGGGAGTCGGCAATGAGCAGTTCTTC. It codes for CAWSVGAGVGNEQFF.